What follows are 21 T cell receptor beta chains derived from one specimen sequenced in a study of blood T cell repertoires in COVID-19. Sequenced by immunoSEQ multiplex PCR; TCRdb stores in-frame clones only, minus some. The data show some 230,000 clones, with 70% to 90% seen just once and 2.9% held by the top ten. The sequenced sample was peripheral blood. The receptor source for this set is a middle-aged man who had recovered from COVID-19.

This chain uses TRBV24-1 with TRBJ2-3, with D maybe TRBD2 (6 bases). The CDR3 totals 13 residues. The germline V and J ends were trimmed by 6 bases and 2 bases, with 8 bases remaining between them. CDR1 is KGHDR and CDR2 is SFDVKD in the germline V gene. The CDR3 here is CATSRDSTDTQYF. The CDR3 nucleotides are TGTGCCACCAGTAGGGACTCCACAGATACGCAGTATTTT.

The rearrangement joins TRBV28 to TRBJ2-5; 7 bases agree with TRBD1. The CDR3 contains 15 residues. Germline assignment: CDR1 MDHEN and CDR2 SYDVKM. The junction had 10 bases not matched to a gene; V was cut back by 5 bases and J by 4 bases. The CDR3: CASSTAGGFRETQYF. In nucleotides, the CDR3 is TGTGCCAGCAGTACGGCAGGGGGATTTAGAGAGACCCAGTACTTC.

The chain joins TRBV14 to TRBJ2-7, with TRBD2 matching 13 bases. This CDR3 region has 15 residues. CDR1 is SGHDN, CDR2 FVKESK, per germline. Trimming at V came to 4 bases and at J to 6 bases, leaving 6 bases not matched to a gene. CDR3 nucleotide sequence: TGTGCCAGCAGCCGGAACGGACTAGCGGGAGCCGAGCAGTACTTC. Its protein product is CASSRNGLAGAEQYF.

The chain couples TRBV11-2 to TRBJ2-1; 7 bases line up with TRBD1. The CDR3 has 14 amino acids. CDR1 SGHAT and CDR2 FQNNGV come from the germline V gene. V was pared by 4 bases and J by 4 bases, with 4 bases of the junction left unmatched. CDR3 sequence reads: CASSWDSPYNEQFF. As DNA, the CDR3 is TGTGCCAGCAGCTGGGACAGCCCATACAATGAGCAGTTCTTC.

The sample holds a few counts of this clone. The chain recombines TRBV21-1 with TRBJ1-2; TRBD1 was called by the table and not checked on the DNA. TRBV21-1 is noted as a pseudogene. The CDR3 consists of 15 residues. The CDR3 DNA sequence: TGTGCCAGCAGTAGTTTGGACAGGGTGAACTATGGCTACACCTTC. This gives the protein CASSSLDRVNYGYTF.

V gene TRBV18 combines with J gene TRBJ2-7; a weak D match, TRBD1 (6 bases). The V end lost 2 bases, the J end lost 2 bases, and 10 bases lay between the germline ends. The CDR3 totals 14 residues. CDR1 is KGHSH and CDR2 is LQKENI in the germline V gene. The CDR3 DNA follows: TGTGCCAGCTCACCAGGGAGACAGGCCTACGAGCAGTACTTC. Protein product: CASSPGRQAYEQYF.

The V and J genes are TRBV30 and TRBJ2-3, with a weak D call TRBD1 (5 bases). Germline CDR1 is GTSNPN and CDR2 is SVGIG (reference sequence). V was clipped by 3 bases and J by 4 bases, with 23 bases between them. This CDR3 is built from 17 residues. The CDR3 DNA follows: TGTGCCTGGAGGACCCCTACCGGACAAGTAGGGGCAGATACGCAGTATTTT. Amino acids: CAWRTPTGQVGADTQYF.

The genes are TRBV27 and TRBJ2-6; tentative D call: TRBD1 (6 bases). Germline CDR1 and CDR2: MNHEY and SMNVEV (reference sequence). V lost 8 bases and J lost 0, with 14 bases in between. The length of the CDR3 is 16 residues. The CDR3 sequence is CASGYLGGSGANVLTF. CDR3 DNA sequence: TGTGCCAGCGGTTATTTAGGGGGCTCTGGGGCCAACGTCCTGACTTTC.

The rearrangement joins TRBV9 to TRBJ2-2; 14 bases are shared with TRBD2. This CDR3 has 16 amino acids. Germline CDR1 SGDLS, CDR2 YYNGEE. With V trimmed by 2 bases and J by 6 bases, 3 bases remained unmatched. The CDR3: CASSVGTSGSPGELFF. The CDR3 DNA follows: TGTGCCAGCAGCGTCGGGACTAGCGGGAGTCCCGGGGAGCTGTTTTTT.

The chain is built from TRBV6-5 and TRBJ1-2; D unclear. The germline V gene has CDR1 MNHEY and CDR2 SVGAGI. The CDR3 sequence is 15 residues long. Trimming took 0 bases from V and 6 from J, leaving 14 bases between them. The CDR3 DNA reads TGTGCCAGCAGTTACTCGATCGCGCAGAGGCATGGCTACACCTTC. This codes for CASSYSIAQRHGYTF.

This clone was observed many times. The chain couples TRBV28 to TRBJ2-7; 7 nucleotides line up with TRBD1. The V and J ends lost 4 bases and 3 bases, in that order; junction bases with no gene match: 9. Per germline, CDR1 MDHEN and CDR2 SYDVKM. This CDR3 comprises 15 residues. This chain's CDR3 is CASSSPGGNFYEQYF. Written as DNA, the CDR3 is TGTGCCAGCAGTTCTCCAGGGGGTAACTTCTACGAGCAGTACTTC. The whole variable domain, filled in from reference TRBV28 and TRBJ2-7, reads DVKVTQSSRYLVKRTGEKVFLECVQDMDHENMFWYRQDPGLGLRLIYFSYDVKMKEKGDIPEGYSVSREKKERFSLILESASTNQTSMYLCASSSPGGNFYEQYFGPGTRLTVT.

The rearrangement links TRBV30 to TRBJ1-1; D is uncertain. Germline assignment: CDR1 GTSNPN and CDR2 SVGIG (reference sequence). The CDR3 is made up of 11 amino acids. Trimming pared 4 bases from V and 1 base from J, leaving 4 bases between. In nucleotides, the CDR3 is TGTGCCTGGAAACAGAACACTGAAGCTTTCTTT. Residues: CAWKQNTEAFF.

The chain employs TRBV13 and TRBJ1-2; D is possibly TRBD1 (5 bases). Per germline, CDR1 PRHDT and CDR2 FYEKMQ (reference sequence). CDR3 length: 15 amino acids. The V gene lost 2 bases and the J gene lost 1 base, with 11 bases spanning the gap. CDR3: CASSLRRGNNYGYTF. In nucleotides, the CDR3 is TGTGCCAGCAGCTTAAGGAGGGGCAATAACTATGGCTACACCTTC.

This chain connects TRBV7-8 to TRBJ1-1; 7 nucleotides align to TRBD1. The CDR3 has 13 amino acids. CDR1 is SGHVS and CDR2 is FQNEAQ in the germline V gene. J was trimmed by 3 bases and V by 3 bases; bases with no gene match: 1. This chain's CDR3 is CASSFQGDTEAFF. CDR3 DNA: TGTGCCAGCAGCTTTCAGGGGGACACTGAAGCTTTCTTT.

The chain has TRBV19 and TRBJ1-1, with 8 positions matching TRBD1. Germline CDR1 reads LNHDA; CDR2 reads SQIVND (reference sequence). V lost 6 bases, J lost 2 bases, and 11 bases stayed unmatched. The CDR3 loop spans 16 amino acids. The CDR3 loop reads CASRLGTGVGNTEAFF. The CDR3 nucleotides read TGTGCCAGTAGATTAGGGACAGGAGTGGGAAACACTGAAGCTTTCTTT.

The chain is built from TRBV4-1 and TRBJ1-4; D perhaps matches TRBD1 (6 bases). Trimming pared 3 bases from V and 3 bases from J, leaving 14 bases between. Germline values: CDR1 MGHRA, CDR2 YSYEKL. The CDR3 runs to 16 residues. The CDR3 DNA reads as TGCGCCAGCAGCCATCAAGTCCAGGGGTCTAATGAAAAACTGTTTTTT. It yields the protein CASSHQVQGSNEKLFF.

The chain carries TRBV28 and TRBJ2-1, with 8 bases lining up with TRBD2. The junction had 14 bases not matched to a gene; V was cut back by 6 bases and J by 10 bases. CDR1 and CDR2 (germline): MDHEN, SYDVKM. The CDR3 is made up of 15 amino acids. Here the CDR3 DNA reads TGTGCCAGCAGCCCTTTTTCGGGAGGGCCGGGCGAGCAGTTCTTC. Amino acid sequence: CASSPFSGGPGEQFF.

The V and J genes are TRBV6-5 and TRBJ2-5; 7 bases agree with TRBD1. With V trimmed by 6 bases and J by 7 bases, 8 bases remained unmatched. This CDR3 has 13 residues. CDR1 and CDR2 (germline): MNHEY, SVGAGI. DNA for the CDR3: TGTGCCAGCAGAAGAACAGGGGATTGGACCCAGTACTTC. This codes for CASRRTGDWTQYF.

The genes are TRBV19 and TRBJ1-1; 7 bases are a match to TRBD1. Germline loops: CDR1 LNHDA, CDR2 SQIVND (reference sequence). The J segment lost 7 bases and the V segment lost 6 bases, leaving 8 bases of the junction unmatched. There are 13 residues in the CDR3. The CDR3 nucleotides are TGTGCCAGTAGACAAATAAGGGACAGTGAAGCTTTCTTT. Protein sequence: CASRQIRDSEAFF.

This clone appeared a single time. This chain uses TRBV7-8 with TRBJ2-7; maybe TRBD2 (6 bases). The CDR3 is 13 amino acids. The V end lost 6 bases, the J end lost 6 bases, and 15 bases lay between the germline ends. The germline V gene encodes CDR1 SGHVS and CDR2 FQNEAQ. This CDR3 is CASRRDSFIEQYF. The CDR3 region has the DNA TGTGCCAGCAGGCGGGACTCATTTATCGAGCAGTACTTC.

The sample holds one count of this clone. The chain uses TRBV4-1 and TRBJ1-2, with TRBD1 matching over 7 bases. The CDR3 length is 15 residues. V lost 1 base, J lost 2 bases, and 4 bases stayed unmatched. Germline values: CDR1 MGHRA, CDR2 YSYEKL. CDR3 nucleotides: TGCGCCAGCAGCCAAGGGGACAGATCCAACTATGGCTACACCTTC. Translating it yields CASSQGDRSNYGYTF.